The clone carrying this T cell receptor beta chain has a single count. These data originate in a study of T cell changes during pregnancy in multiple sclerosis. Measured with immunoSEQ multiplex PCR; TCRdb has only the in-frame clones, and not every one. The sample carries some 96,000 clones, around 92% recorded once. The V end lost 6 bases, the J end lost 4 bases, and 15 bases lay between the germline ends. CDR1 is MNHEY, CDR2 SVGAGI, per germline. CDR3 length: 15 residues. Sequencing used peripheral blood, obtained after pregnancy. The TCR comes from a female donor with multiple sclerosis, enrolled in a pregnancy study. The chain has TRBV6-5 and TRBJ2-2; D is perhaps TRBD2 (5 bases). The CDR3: CASRREWRSTGELFF. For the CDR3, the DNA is TGTGCCAGCAGAAGGGAGTGGAGGAGCACCGGGGAGCTGTTTTTT.